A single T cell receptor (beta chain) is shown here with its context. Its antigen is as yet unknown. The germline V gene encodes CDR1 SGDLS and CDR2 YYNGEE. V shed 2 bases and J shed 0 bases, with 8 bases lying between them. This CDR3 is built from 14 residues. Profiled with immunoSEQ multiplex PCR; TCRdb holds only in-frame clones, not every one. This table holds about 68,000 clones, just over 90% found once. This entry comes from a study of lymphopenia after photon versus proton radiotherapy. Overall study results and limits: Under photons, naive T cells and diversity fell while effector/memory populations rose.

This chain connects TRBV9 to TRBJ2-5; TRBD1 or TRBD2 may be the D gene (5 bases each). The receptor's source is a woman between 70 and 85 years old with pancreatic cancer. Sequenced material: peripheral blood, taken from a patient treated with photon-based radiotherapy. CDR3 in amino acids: CASSVQGHQETQYF. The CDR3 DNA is TGTGCCAGCAGCGTTCAGGGACACCAAGAGACCCAGTACTTC.